These T cell receptor beta chains were read from a single sample in a study of blood T cell repertoires in COVID-19. Repertoires were generated with immunoSEQ multiplex PCR, while TCRdb's copy carries only in-frame clones and drops some. The table records fewer than 700,000 clones, roughly 91% of them present only once. Sequences were obtained from peripheral blood. The receptors come from a woman aged 50 to 65 with COVID-19, enrolled during active disease. Each CDR3 is given with its conserved first and last residue. Size values are once, few and many counts, or a class for expanded clones, and some rows have none.

j_call clone_size v_call cdr3_aa
TRBJ2-7 NA TRBV5-6 CASSLGSSYEQYF
TRBJ2-3 NA TRBV7-6 CASSRLAGGLKYF
TRBJ1-4 few TRBV15 CATSSRTGLGEKLFF
TRBJ2-2 NA TRBV5-1 CASSLDLSFSRELFF
TRBJ1-2 NA TRBV6-5 CASLPGVGYGYTF
TRBJ2-7 NA TRBV2 CASWQAVGGEQYF
TRBJ2-1 NA TRBV27 CASSRAGGQGNEQFF
TRBJ1-2 NA TRBV20-1 CSAPVDYGYTF
TRBJ2-1 NA TRBV15 CATSREYLGSGHNEQFF
TRBJ1-2 NA TRBV3-1/TRBV3-2 CASSQGTSAGEGYTF
TRBJ2-5 NA TRBV5-1 CASSPQTSGETQYF
TRBJ2-5 NA TRBV2 CASSQDRGETQYF
TRBJ2-3 NA TRBV3-1/TRBV3-2 CASSLRDTQYF
TRBJ2-3 NA TRBV2 CASSVLGTGVADTQYF
TRBJ1-5 NA TRBV5-6 CASSSQGRTWDNQPQHF
TRBJ1-6 few TRBV5-1 CASSFRDRVSNSPLHF
TRBJ1-1 NA TRBV18 CASSPRGPVNTEAFF
TRBJ1-2 NA TRBV11-2 CASSPRPPIGGYNYGYTF
TRBJ2-1 NA TRBV9 CASSAGEPYNEQFF
TRBJ2-3 NA TRBV30 CAWSRRGTQYF
TRBJ1-2 NA TRBV6-5 CATSPSLQGYGYTF
TRBJ1-2 NA TRBV30 CAWSVTRYGYTF
TRBJ1-5 NA TRBV24-1 CATSVPRDQPQHF
TRBJ2-5 NA TRBV5-1 CASSVGQGTQETQYF
TRBJ2-3 NA TRBV30 CAYIPLEPDTQYF
TRBJ2-1 NA TRBV10-3 CAISGTGQGYNEQFF
TRBJ2-7 NA TRBV23-1 CASSQRTGAFYEQYF
TRBJ2-3 NA TRBV5-1 CASSLASGQGVDTQYF
TRBJ2-7 NA TRBV28 CASSLLRDSSYEQYF
TRBJ2-7 NA TRBV2 CASSYTDSLSYSYEQYF
TRBJ1-5 NA TRBV19 CASSIGTAYQPQHF
TRBJ2-7 NA TRBV10-1 CASSDTGTFYEQYF
TRBJ2-7 NA TRBV30 CAWVPEGTDQYF
TRBJ2-2 NA TRBV29-1 CSASGQGRTGELFF
TRBJ2-5 NA TRBV30 CAWSGQAGGTQYF
TRBJ2-1 once TRBV24-1 CATSDFGDRGNEQFF
TRBJ2-3 NA TRBV7-6 CASSSSGGETGTQYF